This TCR beta chain came from a study of control samples from healthy donors and cancer patients. Data came from immunoSEQ multiplex PCR; TCRdb stores just in-frame clones and leaves some out. The table includes some 410,000 clones, around 90% detected once. The CDR3 consists of 17 residues. Germline V gives CDR1 LNHDA, CDR2 SQIVND (reference sequence). Trimming shortened V by 4 bases and J by 1 base, and 18 bases separated the two germline ends. The receptor's source is a man aged 40-50 years with head and neck cancer. The chain is built from TRBV19 and TRBJ2-3; unclear D gene. The specimen sequenced was PBMCs. The CDR3 sequence: CASSTGPRAGRTDTQYF. For the CDR3, the DNA is TGTGCCAGTAGTACTGGACCGCGTGCTGGCCGCACAGATACGCAGTATTTT.